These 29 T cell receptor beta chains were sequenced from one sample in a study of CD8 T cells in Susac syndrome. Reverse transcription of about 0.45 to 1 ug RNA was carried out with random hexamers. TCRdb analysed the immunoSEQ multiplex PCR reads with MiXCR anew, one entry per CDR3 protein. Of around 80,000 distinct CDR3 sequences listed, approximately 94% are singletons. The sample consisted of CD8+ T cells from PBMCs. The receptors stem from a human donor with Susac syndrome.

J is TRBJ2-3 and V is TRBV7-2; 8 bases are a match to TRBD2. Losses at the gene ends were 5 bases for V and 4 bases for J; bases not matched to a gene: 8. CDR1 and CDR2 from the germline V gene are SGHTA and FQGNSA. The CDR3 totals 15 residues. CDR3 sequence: CASSGGGGRSDTQYF. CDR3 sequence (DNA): TGTGCCAGCAGCGGGGGCGGGGGGCGGTCAGATACGCAGTATTTT. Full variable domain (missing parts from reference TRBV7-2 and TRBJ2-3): GAGVSQSPSNKVTEKGKDVELRCDPISGHTALYWYRQSLGQGLEFLIYFQGNSAPDKSGLPSDRFSAERTGGSVSTLTIQRTQQEDSAVYLCASSGGGGRSDTQYFGPGTRLTVL.

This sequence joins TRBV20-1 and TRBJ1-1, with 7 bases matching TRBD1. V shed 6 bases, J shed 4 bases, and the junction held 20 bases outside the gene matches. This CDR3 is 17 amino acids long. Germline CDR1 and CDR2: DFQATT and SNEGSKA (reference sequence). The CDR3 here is CSAIMTGSGKRGTEAFF. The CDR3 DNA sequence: TGCAGTGCCATTATGACAGGGTCGGGGAAGAGGGGCACTGAAGCTTTCTTT.

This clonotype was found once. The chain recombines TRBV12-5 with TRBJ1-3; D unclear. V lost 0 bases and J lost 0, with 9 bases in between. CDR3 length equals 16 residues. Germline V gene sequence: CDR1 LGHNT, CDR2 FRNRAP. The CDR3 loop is CASGLVDTASGNTIYF. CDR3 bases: TGTGCTAGTGGTTTGGTTGACACGGCCTCTGGAAACACCATATATTTT. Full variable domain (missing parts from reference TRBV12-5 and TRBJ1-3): DARVTQTPRHKVTEMGQEVTMRCQPILGHNTVFWYRQTMMQGLELLAYFRNRAPLDDSGMPKDRFSAEMPDATLATLKIQPSEPRDSAVYFCASGLVDTASGNTIYFGEGSWLTVV.

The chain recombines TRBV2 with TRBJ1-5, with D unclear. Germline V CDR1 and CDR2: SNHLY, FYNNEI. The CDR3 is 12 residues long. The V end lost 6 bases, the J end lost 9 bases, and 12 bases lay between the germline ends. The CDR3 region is CASRGMSAPQHF. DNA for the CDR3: TGTGCCAGCAGAGGAATGAGCGCGCCCCAGCATTTT.

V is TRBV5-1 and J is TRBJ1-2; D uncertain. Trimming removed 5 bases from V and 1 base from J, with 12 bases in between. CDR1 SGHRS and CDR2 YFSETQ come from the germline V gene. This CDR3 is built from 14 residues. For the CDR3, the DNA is TGCGCCAGCAGTCCGCCGGCGGTTAACTATGGCTACACCTTC. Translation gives CASSPPAVNYGYTF.

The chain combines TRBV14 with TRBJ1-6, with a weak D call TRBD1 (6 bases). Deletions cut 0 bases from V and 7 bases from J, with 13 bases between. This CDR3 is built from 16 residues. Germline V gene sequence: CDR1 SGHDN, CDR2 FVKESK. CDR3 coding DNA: TGTGCCAGCAGCCAAGATACAGGGAGAATAAATTCACCCCTCCACTTT. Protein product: CASSQDTGRINSPLHF.

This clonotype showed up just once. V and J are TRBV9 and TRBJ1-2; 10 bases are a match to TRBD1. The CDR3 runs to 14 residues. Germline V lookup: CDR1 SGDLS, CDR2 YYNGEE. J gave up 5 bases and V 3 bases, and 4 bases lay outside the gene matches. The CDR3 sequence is CASSARGQGYGYTF. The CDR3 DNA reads TGTGCCAGCAGCGCCCGGGGACAGGGGTATGGCTACACCTTC.

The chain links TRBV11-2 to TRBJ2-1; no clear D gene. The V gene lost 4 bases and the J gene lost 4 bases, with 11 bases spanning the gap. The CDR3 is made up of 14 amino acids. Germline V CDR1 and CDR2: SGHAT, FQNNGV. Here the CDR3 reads CASSSSVGYNEQFF. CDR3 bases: TGTGCCAGCAGCTCCTCAGTAGGATACAATGAGCAGTTCTTC.

Here the CDR3 reads CASSAGALGELFF. CDR3 coding DNA: TGTGCCAGCAGCGCCGGAGCGCTCGGGGAGCTGTTTTTT. The gene calls are TRBV9 and TRBJ2-2; D is ambiguous. The CDR3 extends over 13 amino acids. Per germline, CDR1 SGDLS and CDR2 YYNGEE. The V and J ends lost 3 bases and 7 bases respectively, with 10 bases between them.

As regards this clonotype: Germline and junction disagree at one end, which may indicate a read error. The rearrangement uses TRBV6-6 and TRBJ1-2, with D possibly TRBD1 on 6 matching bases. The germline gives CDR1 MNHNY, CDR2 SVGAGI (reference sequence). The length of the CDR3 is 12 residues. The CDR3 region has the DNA TGTGCCACTCTAACAGGGTACTACGGCTACACCTTC. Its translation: CATLTGYYGYTF.

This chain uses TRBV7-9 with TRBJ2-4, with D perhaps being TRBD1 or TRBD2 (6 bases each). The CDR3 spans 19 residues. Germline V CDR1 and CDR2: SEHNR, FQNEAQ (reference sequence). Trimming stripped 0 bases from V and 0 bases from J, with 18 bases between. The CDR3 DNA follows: TGTGCCAGCAGCTTAGCGGACAGCGGAGGGTTCCTAGCCAAAAACATTCAGTACTTC. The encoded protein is CASSLADSGGFLAKNIQYF. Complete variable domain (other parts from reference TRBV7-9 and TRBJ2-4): DTGVSQNPRHKITKRGQNVTFRCDPISEHNRLYWYRQTLGQGPEFLTYFQNEAQLEKSRLLSDRFSAERPKGSFSTLEIQRTEQGDSAMYLCASSLADSGGFLAKNIQYFGAGTRLSVL.

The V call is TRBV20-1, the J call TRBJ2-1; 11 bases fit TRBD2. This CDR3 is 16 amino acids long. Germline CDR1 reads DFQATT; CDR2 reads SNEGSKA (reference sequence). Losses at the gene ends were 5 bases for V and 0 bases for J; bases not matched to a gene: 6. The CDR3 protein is CSAPSLAGASYNEQFF. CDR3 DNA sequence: TGCAGTGCTCCATCACTAGCGGGGGCCTCCTACAATGAGCAGTTCTTC.

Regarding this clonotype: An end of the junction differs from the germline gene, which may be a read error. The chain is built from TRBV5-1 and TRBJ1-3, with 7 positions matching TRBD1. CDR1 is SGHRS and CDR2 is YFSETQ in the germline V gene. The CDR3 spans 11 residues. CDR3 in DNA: TGCGCCAGCAGCTCTGGACAGGCCTTACATTTT. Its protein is CASSSGQALHF.

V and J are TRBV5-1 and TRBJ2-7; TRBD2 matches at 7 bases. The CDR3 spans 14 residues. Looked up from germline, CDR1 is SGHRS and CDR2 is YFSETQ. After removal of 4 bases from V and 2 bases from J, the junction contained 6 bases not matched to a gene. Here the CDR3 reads CASSGTSAAYEQYF. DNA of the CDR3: TGCGCCAGCAGCGGCACTAGCGCCGCCTACGAGCAGTACTTC.

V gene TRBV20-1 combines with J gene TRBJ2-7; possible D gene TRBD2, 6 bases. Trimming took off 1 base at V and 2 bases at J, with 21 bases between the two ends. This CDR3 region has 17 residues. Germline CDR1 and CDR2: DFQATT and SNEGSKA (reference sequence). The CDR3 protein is CSARAAGASVTPYEQYF. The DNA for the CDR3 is TGCAGTGCTAGAGCGGCTGGGGCTAGCGTTACCCCCTACGAGCAGTACTTC.

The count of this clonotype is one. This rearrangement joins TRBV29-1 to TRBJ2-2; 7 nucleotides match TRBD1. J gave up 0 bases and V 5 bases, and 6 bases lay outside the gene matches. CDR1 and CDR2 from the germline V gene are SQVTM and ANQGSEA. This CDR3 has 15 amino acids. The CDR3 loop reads CSVTEDRSNTGELFF. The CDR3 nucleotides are TGCAGCGTTACCGAGGACAGGTCGAACACCGGGGAGCTGTTTTTT.

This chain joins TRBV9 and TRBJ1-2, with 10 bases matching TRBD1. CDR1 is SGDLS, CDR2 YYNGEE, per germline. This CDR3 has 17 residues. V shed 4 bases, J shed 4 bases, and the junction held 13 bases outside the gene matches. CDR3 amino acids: CASSPAGTGAPGYGYTF. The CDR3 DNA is TGTGCCAGCAGCCCCGCCGGGACAGGGGCCCCTGGCTATGGCTACACCTTC.

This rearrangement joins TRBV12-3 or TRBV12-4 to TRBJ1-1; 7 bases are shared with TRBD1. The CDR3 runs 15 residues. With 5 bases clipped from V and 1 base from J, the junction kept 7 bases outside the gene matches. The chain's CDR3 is CASSLGGSGNTEAFF. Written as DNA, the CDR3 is TGTGCCAGCAGTCTAGGGGGCTCGGGGAACACTGAAGCTTTCTTT.

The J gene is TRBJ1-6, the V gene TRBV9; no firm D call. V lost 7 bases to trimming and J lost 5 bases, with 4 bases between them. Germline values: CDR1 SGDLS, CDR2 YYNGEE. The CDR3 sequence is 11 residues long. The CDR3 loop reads CASGNNSPLHF. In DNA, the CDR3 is TGTGCCAGCGGGAATAATTCACCCCTCCACTTT.

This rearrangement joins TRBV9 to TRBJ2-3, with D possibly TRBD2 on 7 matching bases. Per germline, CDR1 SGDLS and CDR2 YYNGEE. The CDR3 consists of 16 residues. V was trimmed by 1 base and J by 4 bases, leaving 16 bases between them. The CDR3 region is CASSVRWGGIADTQYF. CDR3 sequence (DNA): TGTGCCAGCAGCGTAAGGTGGGGGGGCATCGCAGATACGCAGTATTTT.

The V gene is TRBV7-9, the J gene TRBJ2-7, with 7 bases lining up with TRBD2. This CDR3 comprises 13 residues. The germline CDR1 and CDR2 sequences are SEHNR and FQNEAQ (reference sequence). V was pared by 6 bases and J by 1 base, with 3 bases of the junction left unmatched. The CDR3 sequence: CASSFGGSYEQYF. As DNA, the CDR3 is TGTGCCAGCAGTTTCGGGGGGTCCTACGAGCAGTACTTC.

CDR3 coding DNA: TGTGCCAGCAGCCTCGGACAGGGAAGAACTGAAGCTTTCTTT. This sequence encodes CASSLGQGRTEAFF. The chain combines TRBV7-3 with TRBJ1-1; 8 bases agree with TRBD1. Germline CDR1 reads SGHTA; CDR2 reads FQGTGA. The V gene end was trimmed by 5 bases and the J gene end by 5 bases; junction bases not matched to a gene: 7. CDR3 size: 14 residues. The whole variable domain, remainder taken from reference TRBV7-3 and TRBJ1-1, is GAGVSQTPSNKVTEKGKYVELRCDPISGHTALYWYRQSLGQGPEFLIYFQGTGAADDSGLPNDRFFAVRPEGSVSTLKIQRTERGDSAVYLCASSLGQGRTEAFFGQGTRLTVV.

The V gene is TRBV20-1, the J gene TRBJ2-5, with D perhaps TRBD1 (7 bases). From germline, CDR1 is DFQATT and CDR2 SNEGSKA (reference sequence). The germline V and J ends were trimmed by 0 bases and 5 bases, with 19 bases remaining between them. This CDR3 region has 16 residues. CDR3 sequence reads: CSARDREEGAQETQYF. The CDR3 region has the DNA TGCAGTGCTAGAGATCGAGAGGAGGGGGCGCAGGAGACCCAGTACTTC.

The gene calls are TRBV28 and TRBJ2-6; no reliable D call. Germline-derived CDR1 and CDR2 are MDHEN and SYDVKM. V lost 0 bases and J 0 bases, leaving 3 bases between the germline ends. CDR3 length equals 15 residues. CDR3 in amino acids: CASSLWSSGANVLTF. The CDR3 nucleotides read TGTGCCAGCAGTTTATGGAGCTCTGGGGCCAACGTCCTGACTTTC.

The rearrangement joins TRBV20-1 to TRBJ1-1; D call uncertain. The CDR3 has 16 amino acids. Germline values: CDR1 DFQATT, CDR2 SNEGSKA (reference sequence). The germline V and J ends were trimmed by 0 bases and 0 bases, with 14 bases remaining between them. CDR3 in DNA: TGCAGTGCTAGAGAGGGCACAGTCAACATGAACACTGAAGCTTTCTTT. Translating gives CSAREGTVNMNTEAFF.

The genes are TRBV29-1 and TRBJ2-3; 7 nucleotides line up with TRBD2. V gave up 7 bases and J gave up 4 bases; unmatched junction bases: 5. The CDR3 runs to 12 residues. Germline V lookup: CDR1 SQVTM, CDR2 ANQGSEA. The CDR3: CSGVGLADTQYF. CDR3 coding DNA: TGCAGCGGCGTAGGACTAGCAGATACGCAGTATTTT.

In DNA form, the CDR3 reads TGCAGTGCTAGAGCCGGGGACATCGGTAGCACAGATACGCAGTATTTT. This codes for CSARAGDIGSTDTQYF. The V gene is TRBV20-1, the J gene TRBJ2-3, with a possible D match to TRBD1 (6 bases). Trimming left V 1 base short and J 0 bases short, with 14 bases between. Germline V gene data show CDR1 as DFQATT and CDR2 as SNEGSKA (reference sequence). The CDR3 is 16 residues long.

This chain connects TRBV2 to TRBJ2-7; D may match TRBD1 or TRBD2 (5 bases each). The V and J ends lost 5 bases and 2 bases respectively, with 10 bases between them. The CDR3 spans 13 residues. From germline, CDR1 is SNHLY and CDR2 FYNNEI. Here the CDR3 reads CASSRGAAYEQYF. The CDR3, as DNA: TGTGCCAGCAGTCGAGGGGCCGCCTACGAGCAGTACTTC.

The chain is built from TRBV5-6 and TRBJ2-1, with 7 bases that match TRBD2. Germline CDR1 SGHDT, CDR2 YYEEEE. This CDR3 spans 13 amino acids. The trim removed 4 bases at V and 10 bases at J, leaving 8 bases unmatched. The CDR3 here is CASSVGGFREQFF. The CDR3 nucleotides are TGTGCCAGCAGCGTCGGGGGGTTTCGGGAGCAGTTCTTC. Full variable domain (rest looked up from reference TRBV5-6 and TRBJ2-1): DAGVTQSPTHLIKTRGQQVTLRCSPKSGHDTVSWYQQALGQGPQFIFQYYEEEERQRGNFPDRFSGHQFPNYSSELNVNALLLGDSALYLCASSVGGFREQFFGPGTRLTVL.